Reported below is one TCR beta chain. This clone came up a few times. Its antigen remains undetermined. It has no much larger one-base neighbor in the sample; base qualities were not kept. The CDR3 numbers 15 residues from cysteine through phenylalanine. Here the CDR3 DNA is all that survives: 45 bases in frame from base 1. Deletion took 4 bases off V and 6 bases off J, with a span of 19 bases between the germline ends. Via the germline V gene (reference sequence), CDR1 is SGHKS and CDR2 YYEKEE. TCRbeta CDR3 regions were amplified from genomic DNA by means of the immunoSEQ Assay, a bias-controlled multiplex PCR. Per the source publication's procedure: The number of nucleated cells in each sample was estimated from the amplification of reference gene primers within the assay. To quantify the absolute abundance of each unique TCRbeta CDR3 rearrangement, sequence reads were collapsed and filtered. For each sample, productive Simpson clonality was calculated as the square root of Simpson's diversity index across productive rearrangements. Not all clones reach the TCRdb copy of this immuneACCESS table, which keeps in-frame sequences only. Checked studies attribute under half of the gap to unresolved V genes and leave the rest unexplained. V, J and clone size reflect that table, while D and trimming were determined from the DNA. This sample has about 240,000 clones in its table, and around four fifths of those were observed once. The ten biggest clones cover 12% of the sample.

This entry is derived from a study of blood T cell repertoires in COVID-19 (dated by TCRdb to about 2020). At the level of the whole study: Samples from collaborators originated in the United States, Italy and Spain and spanned both the acute and convalescent phases of COVID-19. The prospective study material was composed of cDNA or gDNA derived from T cells, B-cell-depleted T cells, or PBMCs. Deeply sampled blood TCRbeta repertoires from subjects exposed to, actively infected with, or recovered from COVID-19 were included in the dataset. The repertoires were made available in a free public database intended to serve as a resource for research on the immune response to SARS-CoV-2. Samples came from the ongoing ImmuneRACE study (first 160 participants) plus 1,254 subjects from 6 global collaborators. Nearly every sample came with metadata listing a de-identified subject ID, COVID-19 status, age in years and sex. HLA class I and class II types, where available, came from metadata supplied by the sample provider rather than from assay-based typing. What the authors observed across the whole study: How much clinical and demographic metadata was included differed by source and by participant, and the metadata was provided uncurated.

The collaborating institutions used their own protocols to collect whole blood in K2EDTA tubes. Collaborator samples were shipped for TCRbeta analysis as frozen whole blood, isolated PBMCs, or DNA extracted from either sample type. The sequencing sample was made of peripheral blood. The TCR comes from a woman aged 55-70 years with active or convalescent COVID-19. The chain links TRBV5-5 with TRBJ1-1; the D region possibly corresponds to TRBD1 (5 bases align). At the DNA level, the sequence is TGTGCCAGCAGCCCCCGCCGGGGGAAAAGGGCTGAAGCTTTCTTT. It encodes CASSPRRGKRAEAFF.